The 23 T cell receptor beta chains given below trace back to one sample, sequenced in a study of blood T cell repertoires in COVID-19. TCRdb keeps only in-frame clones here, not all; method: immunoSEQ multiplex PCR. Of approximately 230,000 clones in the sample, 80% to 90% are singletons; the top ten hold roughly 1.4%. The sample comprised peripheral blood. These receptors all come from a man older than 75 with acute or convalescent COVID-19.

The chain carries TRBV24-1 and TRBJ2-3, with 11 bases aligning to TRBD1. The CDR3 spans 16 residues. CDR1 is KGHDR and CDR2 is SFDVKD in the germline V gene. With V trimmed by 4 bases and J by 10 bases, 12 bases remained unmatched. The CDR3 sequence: CATSDSGQGAAVAQYF. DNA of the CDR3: TGTGCCACCAGTGACTCCGGACAGGGGGCTGCTGTAGCGCAGTATTTT.

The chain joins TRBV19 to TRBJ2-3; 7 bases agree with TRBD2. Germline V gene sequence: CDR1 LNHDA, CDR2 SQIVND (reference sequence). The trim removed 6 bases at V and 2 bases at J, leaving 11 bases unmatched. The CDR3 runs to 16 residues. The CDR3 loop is CASRVRREHTTDTQYF. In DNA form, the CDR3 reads TGTGCCAGTAGGGTCCGGCGGGAGCACACCACAGATACGCAGTATTTT.

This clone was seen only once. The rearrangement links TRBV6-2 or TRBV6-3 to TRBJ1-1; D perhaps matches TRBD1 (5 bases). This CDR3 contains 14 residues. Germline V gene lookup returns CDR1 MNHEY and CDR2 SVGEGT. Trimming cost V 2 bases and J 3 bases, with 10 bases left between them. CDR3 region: CASSYVGADTEAFF. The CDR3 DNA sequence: TGTGCCAGCAGTTACGTAGGGGCGGACACTGAAGCTTTCTTT.

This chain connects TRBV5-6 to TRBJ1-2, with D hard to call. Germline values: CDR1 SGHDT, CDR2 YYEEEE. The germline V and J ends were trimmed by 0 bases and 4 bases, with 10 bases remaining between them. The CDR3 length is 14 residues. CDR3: CASSLEWQFYGYTF. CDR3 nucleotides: TGTGCCAGCAGCTTGGAATGGCAGTTCTATGGCTACACCTTC.

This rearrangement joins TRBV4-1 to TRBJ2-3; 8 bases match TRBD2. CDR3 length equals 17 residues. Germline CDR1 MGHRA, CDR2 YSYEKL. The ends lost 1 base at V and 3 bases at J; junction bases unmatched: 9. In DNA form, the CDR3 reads TGCGCCAGCAGCCAAGCCGGGACTAGGAGTCGGACAGATACGCAGTATTTT. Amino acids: CASSQAGTRSRTDTQYF.

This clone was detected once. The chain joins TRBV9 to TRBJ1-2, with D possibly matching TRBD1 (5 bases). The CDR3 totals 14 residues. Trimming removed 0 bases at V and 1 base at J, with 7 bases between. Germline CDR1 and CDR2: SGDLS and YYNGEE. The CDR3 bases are TGTGCCAGCAGCGTAGGGGGGGATAACTATGGCTACACCTTC. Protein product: CASSVGGDNYGYTF.

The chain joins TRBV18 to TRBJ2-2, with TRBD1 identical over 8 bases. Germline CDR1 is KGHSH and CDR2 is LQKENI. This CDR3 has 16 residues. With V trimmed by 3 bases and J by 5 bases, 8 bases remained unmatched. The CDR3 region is CASSPSRTGITGELFF. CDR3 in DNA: TGTGCCAGCTCACCCTCCAGGACAGGGATTACCGGGGAGCTGTTTTTT.

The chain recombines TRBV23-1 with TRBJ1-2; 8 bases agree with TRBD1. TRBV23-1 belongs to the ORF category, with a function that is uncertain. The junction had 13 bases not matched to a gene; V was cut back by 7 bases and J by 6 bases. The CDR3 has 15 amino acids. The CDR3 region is CASIERTGRVHGYTF. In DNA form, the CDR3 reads TGCGCCAGCATTGAACGGACAGGGAGGGTTCATGGCTACACCTTC.

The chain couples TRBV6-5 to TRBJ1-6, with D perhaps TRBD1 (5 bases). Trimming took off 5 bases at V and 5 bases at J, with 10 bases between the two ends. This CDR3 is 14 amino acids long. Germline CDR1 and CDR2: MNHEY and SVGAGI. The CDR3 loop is CASSPRVDNSPLHF. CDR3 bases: TGTGCCAGCAGTCCCAGGGTCGATAATTCACCCCTCCACTTT.

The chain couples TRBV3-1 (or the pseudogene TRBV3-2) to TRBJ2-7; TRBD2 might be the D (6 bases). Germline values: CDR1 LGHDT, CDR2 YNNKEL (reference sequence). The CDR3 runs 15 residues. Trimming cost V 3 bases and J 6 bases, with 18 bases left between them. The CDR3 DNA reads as TGTGCCAGCAGCCAGAGTGGGACTCACCCCCCCGAGCAGTACTTC. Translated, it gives CASSQSGTHPPEQYF.

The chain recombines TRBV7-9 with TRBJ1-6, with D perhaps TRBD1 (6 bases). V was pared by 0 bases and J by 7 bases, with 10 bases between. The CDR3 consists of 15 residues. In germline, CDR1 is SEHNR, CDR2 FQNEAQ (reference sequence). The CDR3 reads CASSLANRANSPLHF. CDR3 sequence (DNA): TGTGCCAGCAGCTTAGCGAACAGGGCCAATTCACCCCTCCACTTT.

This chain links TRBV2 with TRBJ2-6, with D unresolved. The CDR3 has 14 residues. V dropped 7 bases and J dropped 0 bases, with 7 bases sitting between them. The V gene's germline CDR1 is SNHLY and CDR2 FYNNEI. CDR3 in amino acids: CASTVDSGANVLTF. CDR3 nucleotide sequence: TGTGCCAGCACGGTTGACTCTGGGGCCAACGTCCTGACTTTC.

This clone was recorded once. The CDR3 bases are TGTGCCAGCAGCAGGACGGGAACCTACGAGCAGTACTTC. Protein sequence: CASSRTGTYEQYF. This chain connects TRBV5-4 to TRBJ2-7, with a possible D match to TRBD2 (5 bases). Trimming shortened V by 4 bases and J by 2 bases, and 10 bases separated the two germline ends. CDR3 length equals 13 residues. Germline lookup yields CDR1 SGHNT and CDR2 YYREEE (reference sequence). Filled out from reference TRBV5-4 and TRBJ2-7, the complete variable domain reads ETGVTQSPTHLIKTRGQQVTLRCSSQSGHNTVSWYQQALGQGPQFIFQYYREEENGRGNFPPRFSGLQFPNYSSELNVNALELDDSALYLCASSRTGTYEQYFGPGTRLTVT.

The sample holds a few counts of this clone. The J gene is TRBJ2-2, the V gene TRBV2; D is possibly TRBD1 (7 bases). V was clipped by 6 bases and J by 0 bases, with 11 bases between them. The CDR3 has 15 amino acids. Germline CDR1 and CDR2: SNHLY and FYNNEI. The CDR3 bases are TGTGCCAGCAGGGGGGGACAGTCGAACACCGGGGAGCTGTTTTTT. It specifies CASRGGQSNTGELFF.

Written as DNA, the CDR3 is TGTGCCAGCAGCCCCCGGGCTAGCGGTATCTCTGGGGCCAACGTCCTGACTTTC. Protein product: CASSPRASGISGANVLTF. This chain uses TRBV7-9 with TRBJ2-6; 7 nucleotides match TRBD2. V trimming: 5 bases; J trimming: 0 bases; junction bases outside the gene matches: 10. Germline CDR1 is SEHNR and CDR2 is FQNEAQ (reference sequence). CDR3 length: 18 residues.

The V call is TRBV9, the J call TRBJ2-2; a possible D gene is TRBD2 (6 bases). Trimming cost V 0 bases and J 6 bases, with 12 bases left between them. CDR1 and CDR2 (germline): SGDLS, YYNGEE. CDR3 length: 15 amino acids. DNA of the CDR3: TGTGCCAGCAGCGTAGCTGGGCGGGGTGCCGGGGAGCTGTTTTTT. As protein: CASSVAGRGAGELFF.

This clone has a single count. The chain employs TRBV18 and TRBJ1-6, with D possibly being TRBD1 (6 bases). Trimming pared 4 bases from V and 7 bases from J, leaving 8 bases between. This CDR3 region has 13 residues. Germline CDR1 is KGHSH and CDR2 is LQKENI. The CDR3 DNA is TGTGCCAGCTCACGGGACAAGAATTCACCCCTCCACTTT. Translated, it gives CASSRDKNSPLHF.

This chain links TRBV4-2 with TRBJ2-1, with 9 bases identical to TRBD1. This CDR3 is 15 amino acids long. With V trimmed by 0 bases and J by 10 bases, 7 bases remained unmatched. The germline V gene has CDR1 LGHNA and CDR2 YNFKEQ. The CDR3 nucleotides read TGTGCCAGCAGCCAAGATCGGGACAGGGAAGGGGAGCAGTTCTTC. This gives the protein CASSQDRDREGEQFF.

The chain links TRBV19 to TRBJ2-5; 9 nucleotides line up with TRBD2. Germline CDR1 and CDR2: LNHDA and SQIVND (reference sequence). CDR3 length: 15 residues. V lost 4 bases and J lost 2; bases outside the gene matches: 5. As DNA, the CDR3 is TGTGCCAGTAGTAAGAGCGGGGGGCGACAAGAGACCCAGTACTTC. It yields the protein CASSKSGGRQETQYF.

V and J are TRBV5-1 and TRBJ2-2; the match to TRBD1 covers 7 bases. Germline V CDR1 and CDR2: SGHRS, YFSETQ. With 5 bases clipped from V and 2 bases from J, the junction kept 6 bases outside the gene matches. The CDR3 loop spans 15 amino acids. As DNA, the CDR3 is TGCGCCAGCAGAACGACAGGGCAAAACACCGGGGAGCTGTTTTTT. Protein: CASRTTGQNTGELFF.

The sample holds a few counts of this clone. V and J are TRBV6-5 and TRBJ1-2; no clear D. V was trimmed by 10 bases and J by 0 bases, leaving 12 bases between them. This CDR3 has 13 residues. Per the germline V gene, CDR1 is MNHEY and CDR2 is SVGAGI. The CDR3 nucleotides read TGTGCCACCTCTCCGGGAGCTAACTATGGCTACACCTTC. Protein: CATSPGANYGYTF.

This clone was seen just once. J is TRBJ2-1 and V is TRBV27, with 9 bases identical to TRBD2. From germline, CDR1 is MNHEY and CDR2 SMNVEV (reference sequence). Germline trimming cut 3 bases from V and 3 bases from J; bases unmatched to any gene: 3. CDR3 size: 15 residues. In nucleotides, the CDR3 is TGTGCCAGCAGTTTGGCGGGGGGGAACTACAATGAGCAGTTCTTC. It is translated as CASSLAGGNYNEQFF.

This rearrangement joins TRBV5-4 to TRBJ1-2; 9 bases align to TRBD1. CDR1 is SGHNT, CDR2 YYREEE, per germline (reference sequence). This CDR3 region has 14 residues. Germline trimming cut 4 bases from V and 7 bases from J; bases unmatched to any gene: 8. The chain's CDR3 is CASSTDRGRGGYTF. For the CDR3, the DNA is TGTGCCAGCAGCACTGACAGGGGGAGAGGTGGCTACACCTTC.